One sample yielded the 14 T cell receptor beta chains listed below, sequenced in a study of cytomegalovirus exposure and HLA in healthy donors. Researchers ran the PCR with 60 Vbeta and 13 Jbeta primers. The table came from immunoSEQ multiplex PCR; TCRdb's copy has only in-frame clones and leaves some out. The sample lists roughly 140,000 clones; 64% were seen once. Sequencing input: PBMCs. The receptors come from a woman younger than 45 in good health and CMV-seropositive.

This chain joins TRBV27 and TRBJ1-2; tentatively, D is TRBD1 (5 bases). The CDR3 consists of 13 residues. Trimming shortened V by 5 bases and J by 4 bases, and 11 bases separated the two germline ends. Germline V gene data show CDR1 as MNHEY and CDR2 as SMNVEV (reference sequence). CDR3 nucleotides: TGTGCCAGCAGTCTCACAGGCATCTATGGCTACACCTTC. It is translated as CASSLTGIYGYTF.

This clone was recorded a few times. The chain uses TRBV2 and TRBJ1-4; tentative D call: TRBD1 (5 bases). The germline V gene encodes CDR1 SNHLY and CDR2 FYNNEI. Between the trimmed V and J ends, which lost 1 base and 8 bases, there was a span of 14 bases. This CDR3 region has 15 residues. CDR3 amino acids: CASSEVQGRWEKLFF. The CDR3 nucleotides read TGTGCCAGCAGTGAAGTGCAGGGCCGGTGGGAAAAACTGTTTTTT.

This chain uses TRBV27 with TRBJ1-2; 7 bases agree with TRBD1. V gave up 5 bases and J gave up 4 bases; unmatched junction bases: 10. The CDR3 is 15 amino acids. Per the germline V gene, CDR1 is MNHEY and CDR2 is SMNVEV (reference sequence). CDR3 nucleotides: TGTGCCAGCAGTCCAGCGACAGGGTACCTCTATGGCTACACCTTC. It yields the protein CASSPATGYLYGYTF.

The gene calls are TRBV27 and TRBJ1-5; 9 bases are a match to TRBD1. CDR3 length equals 15 residues. V lost 6 bases and J lost 4; bases outside the gene matches: 7. The germline gives CDR1 MNHEY, CDR2 SMNVEV (reference sequence). This CDR3 reads CASRPRTGANQPQHF. For the CDR3, the DNA is TGTGCCAGCAGGCCCAGGACAGGGGCAAATCAGCCCCAGCATTTT.

The CDR3 coding sequence is TGTGCCAGCAGTTTAGTGGACAGAAACTATGGCTACACCTTC. This gives the protein CASSLVDRNYGYTF. This chain links TRBV28 with TRBJ1-2; weak D call: TRBD1 (6 bases). The CDR3 totals 14 residues. V lost 2 bases, J lost 2 bases, and 9 bases lay in between. Germline V gives CDR1 MDHEN, CDR2 SYDVKM.

The chain is built from TRBV5-4 and TRBJ1-1, with a weak D call TRBD1 (6 bases). Germline V gene sequence: CDR1 SGHNT, CDR2 YYREEE (reference sequence). The CDR3 length is 15 residues. V dropped 2 bases and J dropped 3 bases, with 14 bases sitting between them. For the CDR3, the DNA is TGTGCCAGCAGCTTAGGTAGACAGGTATACACTGAAGCTTTCTTT. Protein sequence: CASSLGRQVYTEAFF.

The V gene is TRBV18, the J gene TRBJ1-1; D unclear. This CDR3 is built from 13 residues. V was pared by 3 bases and J by 0 bases, with 5 bases between. Germline loops: CDR1 KGHSH, CDR2 LQKENI. CDR3 bases: TGTGCCAGCTCACCCCAGGTGAACACTGAAGCTTTCTTT. It yields the protein CASSPQVNTEAFF.

V usage is TRBV7-2 and J usage is TRBJ2-2, with a tentative D call TRBD1 (5 bases). V was cut by 5 bases and J by 4 bases, with 14 bases left in between. Looked up from germline, CDR1 is SGHTA and CDR2 is FQGNSA. The CDR3 length is 15 residues. The CDR3 sequence: CASSGHRSGTGELFF. CDR3 sequence (DNA): TGTGCCAGCAGCGGACACAGGAGTGGCACCGGGGAGCTGTTTTTT.

The chain joins TRBV6-1 to TRBJ1-5; D is uncertain. Germline values: CDR1 MNHNS, CDR2 SASEGT. Trimming removed 8 bases from V and 7 bases from J, with 9 bases in between. This CDR3 spans 11 amino acids. CDR3 nucleotide sequence: TGTGCCAGCGGCCTGGGCCAGCCCCAGCATTTT. This codes for CASGLGQPQHF.

Notes on this clone: Other DNA sequences within the sample encode an identical CDR3. The chain uses TRBV2 and TRBJ1-1, with 9 positions matching TRBD1. Per the germline V gene, CDR1 is SNHLY and CDR2 is FYNNEI. Trimming cost V 8 bases and J 1 base; bases outside gene matches: 2. The length of the CDR3 is 13 residues. The CDR3 DNA follows: TGTGCCAGCGGGGGACAGGGGAACACTGAAGCTTTCTTT. This encodes CASGGQGNTEAFF.

The chain couples TRBV4-1 to TRBJ1-2, with TRBD1 identical over 8 bases. The ends lost 0 bases at V and 2 bases at J; junction bases unmatched: 5. This CDR3 has 16 residues. Germline V lookup: CDR1 MGHRA, CDR2 YSYEKL. The CDR3 DNA sequence: TGCGCCAGCAGCCAAGAGACAGGGGCGGCAAACTATGGCTACACCTTC. This encodes CASSQETGAANYGYTF.

This chain joins TRBV2 and TRBJ2-7, with 7 bases aligning to TRBD1. The V segment lost 6 bases and the J segment 6 bases; nucleotides outside the gene matches: 8. The CDR3 is 13 residues long. Germline V lookup: CDR1 SNHLY, CDR2 FYNNEI. CDR3 in amino acids: CASSRDRAPEQYF. Written as DNA, the CDR3 is TGTGCCAGCAGCCGCGACAGGGCGCCCGAGCAGTACTTC.

There are a few counts of this clone. Within the sample, other DNA sequences also encode this same CDR3. The J gene is TRBJ1-5, the V gene TRBV6-5; D may be TRBD1 (6 bases). CDR1 and CDR2 (germline): MNHEY, SVGAGI. This CDR3 is 13 amino acids long. V was trimmed by 3 bases and J by 4 bases, leaving 7 bases between them. The CDR3 DNA follows: TGTGCCAGCAGTTATAGGGGGAATCAGCCCCAGCATTTT. Protein: CASSYRGNQPQHF.

This chain connects TRBV9 to TRBJ2-1, with TRBD2 as a possible D gene (7 bases). Germline V lookup: CDR1 SGDLS, CDR2 YYNGEE. V lost 0 bases and J lost 9, with 13 bases in between. The CDR3 is made up of 14 amino acids. CDR3 DNA sequence: TGTGCCAGCAGCGTAGATCCGGGGGGCCCTGAGCAGTTCTTC. Translating gives CASSVDPGGPEQFF.